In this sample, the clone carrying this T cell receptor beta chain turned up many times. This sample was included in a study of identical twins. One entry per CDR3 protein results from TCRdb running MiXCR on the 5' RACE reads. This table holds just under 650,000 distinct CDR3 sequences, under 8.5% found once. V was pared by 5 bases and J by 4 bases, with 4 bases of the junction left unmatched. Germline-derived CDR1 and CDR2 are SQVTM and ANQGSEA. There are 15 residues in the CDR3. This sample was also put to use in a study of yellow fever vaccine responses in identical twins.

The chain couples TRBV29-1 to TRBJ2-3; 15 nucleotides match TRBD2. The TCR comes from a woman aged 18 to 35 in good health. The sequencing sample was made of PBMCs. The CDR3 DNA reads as TGCAGCGTTCCGAGGACTAGCGGGGGGGCAGATACGCAGTATTTT. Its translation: CSVPRTSGGADTQYF.